The source of this T cell receptor (beta chain) is a study of blood T cell repertoires in COVID-19. Background on the study: The cDNA or gDNA used as material had been derived from T cells, B-cell-depleted T cells, or PBMCs.

Recruits, aged roughly 18 to 95 years, lived in 24 US areas. Cohort allocation depended upon clinical history that participants reported. Measured with immunoSEQ multiplex PCR; TCRdb has only the in-frame clones, and not every one. The sample gives approximately 300,000 clones, around 86% of which show up once; approximately 5.2% is in the top ten. Sequencing was performed on PBMCs or T cells enriched from blood (not recorded which). The receptor was isolated from a man between 60 and 75 years old who had recovered from COVID-19.

The CDR3 bases are TGCGCCAGCAGAATGGAGGTTGGAGAGACCCAGTACTTC. It is translated as CASRMEVGETQYF. This chain links TRBV5-1 with TRBJ2-5; a possible D gene is TRBD2 (5 bases). Per the germline V gene, CDR1 is SGHRS and CDR2 is YFSETQ. The CDR3 sequence is 13 residues long. V was cut by 5 bases and J by 4 bases, with 12 bases left in between.